The clone carrying this TCR beta chain was recorded many times. Germline V gene data show CDR1 as MNHEY and CDR2 as SMNVEV (reference sequence). This CDR3 region has 13 residues. With 7 bases clipped from V and 7 bases from J, the junction kept 6 bases outside the gene matches. These data are taken from a study of T cells in Graves' hyperthyroidism and ophthalmopathy. Amplified regions were TCR beta CDR3 sequences from RNA transcripts. Researchers ran a first-round RT-PCR on the TCR CDR3 using the HTBI primer set. Via MiXCR, TCRdb re-called the multiplex PCR reads, giving one row per CDR3 protein. The table records more than 500,000 distinct CDR3 sequences, about 15% of them present only once.

Material: blood. This sequence originates from a woman between 40 and 50 years old with Graves' hyperthyroidism. This chain joins TRBV27 and TRBJ2-1, with 8 bases identical to TRBD2. The CDR3 DNA is TGTGCCAGCACCGGGAGGGGAGGAAATGAGCAGTTCTTC. Its translation is CASTGRGGNEQFF.